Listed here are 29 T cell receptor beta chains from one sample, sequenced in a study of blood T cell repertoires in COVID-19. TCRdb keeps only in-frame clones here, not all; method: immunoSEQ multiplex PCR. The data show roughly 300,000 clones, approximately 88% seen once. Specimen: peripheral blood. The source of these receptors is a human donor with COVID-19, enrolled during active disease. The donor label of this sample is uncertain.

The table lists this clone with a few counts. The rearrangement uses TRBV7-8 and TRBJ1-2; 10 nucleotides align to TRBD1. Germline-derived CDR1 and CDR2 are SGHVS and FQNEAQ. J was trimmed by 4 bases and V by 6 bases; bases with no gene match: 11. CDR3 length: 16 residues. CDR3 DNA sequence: TGTGCCAGCAGTCCTGCCGGGACAGGGGAACCCTATGGCTACACCTTC. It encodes CASSPAGTGEPYGYTF. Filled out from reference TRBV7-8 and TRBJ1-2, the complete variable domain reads GAGVSQSPRYKVAKRGQDVALRCDPISGHVSLFWYQQALGQGPEFLTYFQNEAQLDKSGLPSDRFFAERPEGSVSTLKIQRTQQEDSAVYLCASSPAGTGEPYGYTFGSGTRLTVV.

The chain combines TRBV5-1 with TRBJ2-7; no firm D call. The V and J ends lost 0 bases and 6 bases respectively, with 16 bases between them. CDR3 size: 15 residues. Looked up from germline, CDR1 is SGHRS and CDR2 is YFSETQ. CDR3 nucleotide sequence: TGCGCCAGCAGCTTGGCCCCGGGTTCGGTGCTCGAGCAGTACTTC. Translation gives CASSLAPGSVLEQYF.

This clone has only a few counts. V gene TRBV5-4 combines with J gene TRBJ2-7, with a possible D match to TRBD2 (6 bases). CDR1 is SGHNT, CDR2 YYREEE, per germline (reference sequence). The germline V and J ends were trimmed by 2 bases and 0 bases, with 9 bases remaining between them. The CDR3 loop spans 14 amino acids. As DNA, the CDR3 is TGTGCCAGCAGCTTAGGGACTCTCTCCTACGAGCAGTACTTC. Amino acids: CASSLGTLSYEQYF.

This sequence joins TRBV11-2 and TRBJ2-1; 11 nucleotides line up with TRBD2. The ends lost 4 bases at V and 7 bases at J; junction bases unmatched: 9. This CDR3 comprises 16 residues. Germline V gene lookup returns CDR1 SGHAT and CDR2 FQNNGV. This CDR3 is CASSSFTSGSGNEQFF. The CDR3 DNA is TGTGCCAGCAGCTCATTCACTAGCGGGAGTGGGAATGAGCAGTTCTTC. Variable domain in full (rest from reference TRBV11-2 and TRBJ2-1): EAGVAQSPRYKIIEKRQSVAFWCNPISGHATLYWYQQILGQGPKLLIQFQNNGVVDDSQLPKDRFSAERLKGVDSTLKIQPAKLEDSAVYLCASSSFTSGSGNEQFFGPGTRLTVL.

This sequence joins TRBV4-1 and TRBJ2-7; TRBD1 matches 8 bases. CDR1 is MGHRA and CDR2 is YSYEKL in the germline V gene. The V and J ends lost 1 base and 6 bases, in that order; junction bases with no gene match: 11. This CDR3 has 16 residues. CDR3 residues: CASSQAPTGDPREQYF. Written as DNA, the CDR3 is TGCGCCAGCAGCCAAGCCCCGACAGGGGACCCTCGCGAGCAGTACTTC.

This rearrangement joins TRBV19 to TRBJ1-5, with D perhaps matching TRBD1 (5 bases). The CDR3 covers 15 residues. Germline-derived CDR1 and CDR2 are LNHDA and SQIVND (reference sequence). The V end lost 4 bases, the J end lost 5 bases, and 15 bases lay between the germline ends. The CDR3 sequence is CASSRVGGGDQPQHF. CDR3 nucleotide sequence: TGTGCCAGTAGTAGAGTCGGGGGAGGTGATCAGCCCCAGCATTTT.

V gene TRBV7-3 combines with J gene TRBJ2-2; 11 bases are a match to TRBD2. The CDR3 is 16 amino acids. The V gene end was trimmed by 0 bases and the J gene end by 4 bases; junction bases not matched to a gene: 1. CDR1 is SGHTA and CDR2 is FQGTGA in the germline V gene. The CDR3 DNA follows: TGTGCCAGCAGCTTAACTAGCGGGAGGGCCACCGGGGAGCTGTTTTTT. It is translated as CASSLTSGRATGELFF.

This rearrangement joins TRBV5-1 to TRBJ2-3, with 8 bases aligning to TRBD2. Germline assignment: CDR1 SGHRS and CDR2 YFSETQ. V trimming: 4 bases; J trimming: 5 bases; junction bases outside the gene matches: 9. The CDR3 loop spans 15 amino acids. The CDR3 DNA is TGCGCCAGCAGCATCCCACTAGCGGAGCAAGATACGCAGTATTTT. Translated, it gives CASSIPLAEQDTQYF. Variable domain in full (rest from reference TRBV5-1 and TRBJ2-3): KAGVTQTPRYLIKTRGQQVTLSCSPISGHRSVSWYQQTPGQGLQFLFEYFSETQRNKGNFPGRFSGRQFSNSRSEMNVSTLELGDSALYLCASSIPLAEQDTQYFGPGTRLTVL.

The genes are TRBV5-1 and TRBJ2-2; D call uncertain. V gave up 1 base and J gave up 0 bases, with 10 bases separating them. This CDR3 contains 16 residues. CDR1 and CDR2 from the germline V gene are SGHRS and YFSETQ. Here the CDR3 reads CASSLTDAANTGELFF. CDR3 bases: TGCGCCAGCAGCTTGACAGACGCAGCGAACACCGGGGAGCTGTTTTTT.

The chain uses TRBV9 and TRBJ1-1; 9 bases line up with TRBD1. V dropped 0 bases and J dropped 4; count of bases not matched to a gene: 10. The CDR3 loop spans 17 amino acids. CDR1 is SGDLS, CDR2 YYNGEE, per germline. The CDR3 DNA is TGTGCCAGCAGCGTAGGGGGACAGGGTGTGACGGGCACTGAAGCTTTCTTT. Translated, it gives CASSVGGQGVTGTEAFF.

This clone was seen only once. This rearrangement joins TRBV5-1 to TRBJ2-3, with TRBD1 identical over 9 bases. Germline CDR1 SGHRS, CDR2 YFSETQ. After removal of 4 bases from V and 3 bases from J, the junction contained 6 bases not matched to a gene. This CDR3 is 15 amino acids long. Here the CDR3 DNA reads TGCGCCAGCAGCCGAGCCGGGACAGGGACAGATACGCAGTATTTT. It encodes CASSRAGTGTDTQYF.

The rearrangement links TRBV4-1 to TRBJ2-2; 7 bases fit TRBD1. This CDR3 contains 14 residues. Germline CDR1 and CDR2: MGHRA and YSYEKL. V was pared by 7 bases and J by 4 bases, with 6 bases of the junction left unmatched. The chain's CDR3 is CASNDRAGTGELFF. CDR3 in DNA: TGCGCCAGCAACGACAGGGCTGGCACCGGGGAGCTGTTTTTT.

The DNA for the CDR3 is TGCGCCAGCAGCCCTGGGACAGGGGGCATCGGAAACATTCAGTACTTC. Its translation is CASSPGTGGIGNIQYF. The chain carries TRBV5-1 and TRBJ2-4, with TRBD1 matching over 12 bases. The ends lost 4 bases at V and 6 bases at J; junction bases unmatched: 8. CDR3 length: 16 residues. Germline V gene data show CDR1 as SGHRS and CDR2 as YFSETQ.

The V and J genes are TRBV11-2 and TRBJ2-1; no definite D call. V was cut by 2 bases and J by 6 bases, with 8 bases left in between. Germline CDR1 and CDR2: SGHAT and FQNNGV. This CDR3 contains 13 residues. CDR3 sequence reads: CASSLPPFNEQFF. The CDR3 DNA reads TGTGCCAGCAGCTTACCTCCTTTCAATGAGCAGTTCTTC.

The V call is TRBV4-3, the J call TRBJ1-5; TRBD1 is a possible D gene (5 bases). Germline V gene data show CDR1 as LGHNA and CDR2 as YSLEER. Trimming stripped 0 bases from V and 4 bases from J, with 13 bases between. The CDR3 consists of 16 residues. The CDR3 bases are TGCGCCAGCAGCCAAGATATTAGGGGCCAAAATCAGCCCCAGCATTTT. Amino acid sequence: CASSQDIRGQNQPQHF.

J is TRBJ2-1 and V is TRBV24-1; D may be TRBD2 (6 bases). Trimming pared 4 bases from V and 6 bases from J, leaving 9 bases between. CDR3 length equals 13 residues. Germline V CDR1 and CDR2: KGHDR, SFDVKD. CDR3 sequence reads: CATSEGRTNEQFF. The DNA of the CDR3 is TGTGCCACCAGTGAAGGGAGGACCAATGAGCAGTTCTTC.

Written as DNA, the CDR3 is TGTGCCAGCAGTTTGGGACAGCCGTCCTATGGCTACACCTTC. This encodes CASSLGQPSYGYTF. This rearrangement joins TRBV28 to TRBJ1-2, with TRBD1 identical over 7 bases. V dropped 3 bases and J dropped 4; count of bases not matched to a gene: 5. Germline CDR1 and CDR2: MDHEN and SYDVKM. The CDR3 extends over 14 amino acids.

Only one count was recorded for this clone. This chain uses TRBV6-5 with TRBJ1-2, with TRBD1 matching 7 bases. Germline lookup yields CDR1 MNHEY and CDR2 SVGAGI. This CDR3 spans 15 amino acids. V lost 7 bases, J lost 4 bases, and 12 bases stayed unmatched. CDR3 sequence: CASTLSQGLPYGYTF. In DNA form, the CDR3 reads TGTGCCAGCACTCTATCACAGGGGCTGCCCTATGGCTACACCTTC.

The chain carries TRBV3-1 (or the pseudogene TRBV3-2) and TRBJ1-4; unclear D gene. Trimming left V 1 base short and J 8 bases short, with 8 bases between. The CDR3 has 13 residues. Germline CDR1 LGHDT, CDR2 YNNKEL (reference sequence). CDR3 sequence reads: CASSQGVREKLFF. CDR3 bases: TGTGCCAGCAGCCAAGGGGTGCGGGAAAAACTGTTTTTT.

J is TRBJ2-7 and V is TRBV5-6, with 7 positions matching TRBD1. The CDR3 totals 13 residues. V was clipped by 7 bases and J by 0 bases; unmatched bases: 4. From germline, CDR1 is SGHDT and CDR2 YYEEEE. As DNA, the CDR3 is TGTGCCAGCTCGGGACAGAGCTCCTACGAGCAGTACTTC. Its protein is CASSGQSSYEQYF.

CDR3 sequence (DNA): TGTGCCAGTAGGCCAGCCGGGACTAGCGGTGCCTACGAGCAGTACTTC. It yields the protein CASRPAGTSGAYEQYF. The chain combines TRBV19 with TRBJ2-7; 11 nucleotides line up with TRBD2. The CDR3 is 16 residues long. Trimming removed 6 bases from V and 2 bases from J; junction bases left unmatched: 9. Germline V lookup: CDR1 LNHDA, CDR2 SQIVND (reference sequence).

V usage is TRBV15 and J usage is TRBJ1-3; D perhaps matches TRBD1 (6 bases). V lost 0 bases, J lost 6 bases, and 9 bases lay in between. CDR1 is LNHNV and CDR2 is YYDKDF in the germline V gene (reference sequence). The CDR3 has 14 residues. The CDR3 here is CATSRDRGENTIYF. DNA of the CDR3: TGTGCCACCAGCAGAGACAGGGGTGAAAACACCATATATTTT.

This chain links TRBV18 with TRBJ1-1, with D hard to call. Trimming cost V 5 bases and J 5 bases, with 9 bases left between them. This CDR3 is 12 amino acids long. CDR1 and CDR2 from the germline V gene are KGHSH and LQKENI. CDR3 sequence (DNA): TGTGCCAGCTCAACTAGAGGGACTGAAGCTTTCTTT. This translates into CASSTRGTEAFF.

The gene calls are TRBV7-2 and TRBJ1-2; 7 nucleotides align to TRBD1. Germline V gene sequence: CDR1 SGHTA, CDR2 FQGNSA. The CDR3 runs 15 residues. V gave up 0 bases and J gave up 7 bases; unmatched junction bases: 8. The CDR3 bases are TGTGCCAGCAGCTTAGCGGGGGAGACAGGGATTGGCTACACCTTC. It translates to CASSLAGETGIGYTF. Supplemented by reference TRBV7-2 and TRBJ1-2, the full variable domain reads GAGVSQSPSNKVTEKGKDVELRCDPISGHTALYWYRQSLGQGLEFLIYFQGNSAPDKSGLPSDRFSAERTGGSVSTLTIQRTQQEDSAVYLCASSLAGETGIGYTFGSGTRLTVV.

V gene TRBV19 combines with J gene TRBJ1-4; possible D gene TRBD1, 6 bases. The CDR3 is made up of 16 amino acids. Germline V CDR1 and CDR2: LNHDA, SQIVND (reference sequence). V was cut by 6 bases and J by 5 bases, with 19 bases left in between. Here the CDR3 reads CASSQAGGRGNEKLFF. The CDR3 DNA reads TGTGCCAGTAGCCAGGCGGGGGGCCGGGGAAATGAAAAACTGTTTTTT.

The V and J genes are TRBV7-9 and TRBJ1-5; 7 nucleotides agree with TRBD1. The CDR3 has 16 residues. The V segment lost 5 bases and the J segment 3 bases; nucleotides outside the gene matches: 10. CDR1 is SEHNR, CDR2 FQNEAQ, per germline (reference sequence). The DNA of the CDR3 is TGTGCCAGCAGCGGTGAAAAGACAGGGACCAATCAGCCCCAGCATTTT. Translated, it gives CASSGEKTGTNQPQHF.

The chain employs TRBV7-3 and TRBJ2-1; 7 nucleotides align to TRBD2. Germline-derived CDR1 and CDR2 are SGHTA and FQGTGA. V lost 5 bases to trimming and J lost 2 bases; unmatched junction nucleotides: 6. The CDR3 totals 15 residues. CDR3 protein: CASSLSGGAYNEQFF. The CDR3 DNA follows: TGTGCCAGCAGCCTCTCGGGGGGAGCCTACAATGAGCAGTTCTTC.

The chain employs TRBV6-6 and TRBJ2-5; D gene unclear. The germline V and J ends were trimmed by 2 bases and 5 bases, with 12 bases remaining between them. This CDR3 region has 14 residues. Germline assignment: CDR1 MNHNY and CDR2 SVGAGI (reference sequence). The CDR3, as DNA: TGTGCCAGCAGTTACGGTGGTTTTGAGGAGACCCAGTACTTC. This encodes CASSYGGFEETQYF.

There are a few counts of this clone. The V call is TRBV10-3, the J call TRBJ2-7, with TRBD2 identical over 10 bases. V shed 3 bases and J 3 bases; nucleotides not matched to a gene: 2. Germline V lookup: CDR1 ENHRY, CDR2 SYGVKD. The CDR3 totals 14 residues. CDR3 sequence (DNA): TGTGCCATCAGTGATACTAGCGGGAACTACGAGCAGTACTTC. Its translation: CAISDTSGNYEQYF.